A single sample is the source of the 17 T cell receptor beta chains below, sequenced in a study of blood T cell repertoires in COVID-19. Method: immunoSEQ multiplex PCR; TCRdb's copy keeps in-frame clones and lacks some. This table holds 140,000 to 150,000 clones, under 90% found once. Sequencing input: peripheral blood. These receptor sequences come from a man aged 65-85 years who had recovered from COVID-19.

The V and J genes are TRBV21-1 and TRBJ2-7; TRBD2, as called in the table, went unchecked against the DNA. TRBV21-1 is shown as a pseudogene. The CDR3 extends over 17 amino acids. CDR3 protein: CASSLSRREGLCYEQYF. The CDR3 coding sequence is TGTGCCAGCAGCCTCTCGAGGCGGGAGGGCCTCTGTTACGAGCAGTACTTC.

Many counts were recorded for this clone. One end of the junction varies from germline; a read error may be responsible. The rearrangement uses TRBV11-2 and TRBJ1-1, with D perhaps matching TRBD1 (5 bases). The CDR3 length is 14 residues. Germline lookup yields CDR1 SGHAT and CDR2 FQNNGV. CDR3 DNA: TGTGCCAGCAGGTTAGGGGCTCTGCACACTGAAGCTTTCTTT. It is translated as CASRLGALHTEAFF.

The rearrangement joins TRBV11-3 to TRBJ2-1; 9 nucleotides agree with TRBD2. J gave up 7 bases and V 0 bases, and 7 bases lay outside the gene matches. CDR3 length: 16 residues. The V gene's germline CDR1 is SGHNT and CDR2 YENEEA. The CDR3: CASSLESAGGRNEQFF. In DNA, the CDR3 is TGTGCCAGCAGCTTAGAGTCAGCGGGAGGCCGGAATGAGCAGTTCTTC.

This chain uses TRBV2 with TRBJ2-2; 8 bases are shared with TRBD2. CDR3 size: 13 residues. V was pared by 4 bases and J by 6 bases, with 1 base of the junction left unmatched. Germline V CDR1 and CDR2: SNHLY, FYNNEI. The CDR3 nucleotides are TGTGCCAGCAGTGCTAGCGGGCCCGGGGAGCTGTTTTTT. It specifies CASSASGPGELFF. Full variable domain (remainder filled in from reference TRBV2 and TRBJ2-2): EPEVTQTPSHQVTQMGQEVILRCVPISNHLYFYWYRQILGQKVEFLVSFYNNEISEKSEIFDDQFSVERPDGSNFTLKIRSTKLEDSAMYFCASSASGPGELFFGEGSRLTVL.

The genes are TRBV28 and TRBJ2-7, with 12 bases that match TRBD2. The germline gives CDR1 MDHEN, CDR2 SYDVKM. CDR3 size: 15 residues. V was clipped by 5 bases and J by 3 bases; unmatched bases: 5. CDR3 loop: CASSISTSGSYEQYF. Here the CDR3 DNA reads TGTGCCAGCAGTATATCGACTAGCGGGAGCTACGAGCAGTACTTC.

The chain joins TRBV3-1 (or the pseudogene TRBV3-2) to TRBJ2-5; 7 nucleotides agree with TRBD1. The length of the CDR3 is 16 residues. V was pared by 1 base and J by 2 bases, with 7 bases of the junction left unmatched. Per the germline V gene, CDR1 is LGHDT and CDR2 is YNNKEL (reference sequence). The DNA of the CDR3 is TGTGCCAGCAGCCAAGTTCTGGCAGGGGGTCAAGAGACCCAGTACTTC. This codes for CASSQVLAGGQETQYF.

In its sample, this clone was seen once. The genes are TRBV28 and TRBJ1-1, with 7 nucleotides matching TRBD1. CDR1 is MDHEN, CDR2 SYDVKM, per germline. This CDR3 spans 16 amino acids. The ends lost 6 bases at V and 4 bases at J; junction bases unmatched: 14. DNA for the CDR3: TGTGCCAGCAGGGTACAGGGGCGGGCCACGGGCACTGAAGCTTTCTTT. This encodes CASRVQGRATGTEAFF.

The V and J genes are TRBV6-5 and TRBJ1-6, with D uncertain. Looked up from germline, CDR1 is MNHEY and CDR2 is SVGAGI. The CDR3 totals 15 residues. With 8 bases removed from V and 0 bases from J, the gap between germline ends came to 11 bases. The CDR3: CASGRQLSYNSPLHF. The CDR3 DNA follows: TGTGCCAGCGGCAGGCAACTCTCCTATAATTCACCCCTCCACTTT.

As DNA, the CDR3 is TGTGCCATCAGCCCGACAGGATTTGACTATGGCTACACCTTC. This sequence encodes CAISPTGFDYGYTF. The chain uses TRBV10-3 and TRBJ1-2, with D tentatively TRBD1 (6 bases). CDR3 size: 14 residues. The ends were cut back, 6 bases at V and 3 bases at J, with 14 bases in the middle. Germline assignment: CDR1 ENHRY and CDR2 SYGVKD.

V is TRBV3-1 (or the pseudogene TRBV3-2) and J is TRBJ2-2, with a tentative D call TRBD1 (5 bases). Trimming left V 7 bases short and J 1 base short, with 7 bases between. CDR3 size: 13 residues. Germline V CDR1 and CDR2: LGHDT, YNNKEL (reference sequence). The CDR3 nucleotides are TGTGCCAGCAAGACAGTGAACACCGGGGAGCTGTTTTTT. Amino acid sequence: CASKTVNTGELFF.

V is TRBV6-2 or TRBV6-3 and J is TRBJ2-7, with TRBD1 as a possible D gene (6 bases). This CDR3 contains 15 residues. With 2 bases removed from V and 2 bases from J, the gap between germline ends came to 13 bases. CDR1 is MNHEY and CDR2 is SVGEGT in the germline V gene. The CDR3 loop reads CASSYGGTAPYEQYF. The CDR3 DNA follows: TGTGCCAGCAGTTACGGGGGCACAGCCCCCTACGAGCAGTACTTC.

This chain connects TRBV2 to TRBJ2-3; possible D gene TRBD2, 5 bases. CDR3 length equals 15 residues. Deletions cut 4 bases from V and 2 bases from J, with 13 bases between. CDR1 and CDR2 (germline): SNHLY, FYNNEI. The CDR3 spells CASSARDRHTDTQYF. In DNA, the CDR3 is TGTGCCAGCAGTGCCCGGGATCGCCACACAGATACGCAGTATTTT.

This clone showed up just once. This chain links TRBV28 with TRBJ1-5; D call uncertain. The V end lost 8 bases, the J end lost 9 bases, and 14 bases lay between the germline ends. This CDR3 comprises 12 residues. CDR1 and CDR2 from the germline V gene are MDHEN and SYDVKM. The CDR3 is CASGEQRSPQHF. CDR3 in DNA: TGTGCCAGCGGCGAACAGCGGTCGCCCCAGCATTTT.

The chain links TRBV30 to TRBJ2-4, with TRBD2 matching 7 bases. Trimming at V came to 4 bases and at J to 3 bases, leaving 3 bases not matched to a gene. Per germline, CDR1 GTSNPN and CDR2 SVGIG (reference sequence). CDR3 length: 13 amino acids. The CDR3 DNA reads TGTGCCTGGACTAGCGGAAGCAAAAACATTCAGTACTTC. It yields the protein CAWTSGSKNIQYF.

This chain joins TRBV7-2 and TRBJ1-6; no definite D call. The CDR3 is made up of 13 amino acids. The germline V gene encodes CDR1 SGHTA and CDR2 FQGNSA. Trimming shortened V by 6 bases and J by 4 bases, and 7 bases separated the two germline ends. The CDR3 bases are TGTGCCAGCAGTCAACAGTATAATTCACCCCTCCACTTT. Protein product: CASSQQYNSPLHF.

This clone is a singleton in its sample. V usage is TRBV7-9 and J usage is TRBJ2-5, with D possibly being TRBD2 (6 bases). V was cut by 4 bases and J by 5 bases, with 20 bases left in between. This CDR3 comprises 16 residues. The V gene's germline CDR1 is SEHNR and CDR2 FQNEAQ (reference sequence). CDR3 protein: CASSSSLIAVTETQYF. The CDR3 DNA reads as TGTGCCAGCAGCTCCAGCCTAATAGCGGTAACGGAGACCCAGTACTTC.

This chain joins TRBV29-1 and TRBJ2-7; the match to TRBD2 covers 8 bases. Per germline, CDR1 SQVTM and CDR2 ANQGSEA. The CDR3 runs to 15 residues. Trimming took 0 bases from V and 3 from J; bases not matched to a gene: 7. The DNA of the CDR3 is TGCAGCGTTGAAGATCATCTAGCGGGTAACTACGAGCAGTACTTC. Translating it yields CSVEDHLAGNYEQYF.